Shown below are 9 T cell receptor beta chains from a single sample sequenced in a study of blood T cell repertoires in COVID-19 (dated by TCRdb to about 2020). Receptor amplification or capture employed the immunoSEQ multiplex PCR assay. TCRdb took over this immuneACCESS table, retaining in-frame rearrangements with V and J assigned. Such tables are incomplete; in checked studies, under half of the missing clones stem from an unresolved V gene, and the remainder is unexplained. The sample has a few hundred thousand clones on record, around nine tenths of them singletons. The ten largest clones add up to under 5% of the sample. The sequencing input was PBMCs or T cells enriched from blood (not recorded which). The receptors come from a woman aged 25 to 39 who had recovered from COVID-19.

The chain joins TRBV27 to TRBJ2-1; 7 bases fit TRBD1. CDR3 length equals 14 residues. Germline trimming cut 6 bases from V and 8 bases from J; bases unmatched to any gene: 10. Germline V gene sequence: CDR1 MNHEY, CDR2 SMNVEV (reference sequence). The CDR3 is CASSPSFTGDEQFF. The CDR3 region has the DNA TGTGCCAGCAGCCCTAGCTTTACAGGGGATGAGCAGTTCTTC.

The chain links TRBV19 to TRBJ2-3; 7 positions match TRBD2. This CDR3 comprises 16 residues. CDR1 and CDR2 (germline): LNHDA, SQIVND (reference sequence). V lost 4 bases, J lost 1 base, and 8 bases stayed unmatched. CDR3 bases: TGTGCCAGTAGTAGCCCCTCCACTAGCGGCACAGATACGCAGTATTTT. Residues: CASSSPSTSGTDTQYF.

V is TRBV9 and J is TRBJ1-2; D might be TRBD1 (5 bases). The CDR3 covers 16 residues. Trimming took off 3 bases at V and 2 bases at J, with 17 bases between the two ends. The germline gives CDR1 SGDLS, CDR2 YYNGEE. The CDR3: CASSDGRGSGNYGYTF. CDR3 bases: TGTGCCAGCAGCGATGGACGGGGGAGTGGGAACTATGGCTACACCTTC.

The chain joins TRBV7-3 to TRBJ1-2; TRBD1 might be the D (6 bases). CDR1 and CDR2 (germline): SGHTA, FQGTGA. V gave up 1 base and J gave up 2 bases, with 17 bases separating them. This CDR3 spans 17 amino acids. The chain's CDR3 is CASSLSPSGERNYGYTF. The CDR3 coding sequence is TGTGCCAGCAGCTTAAGTCCATCAGGGGAGAGAAACTATGGCTACACCTTC.

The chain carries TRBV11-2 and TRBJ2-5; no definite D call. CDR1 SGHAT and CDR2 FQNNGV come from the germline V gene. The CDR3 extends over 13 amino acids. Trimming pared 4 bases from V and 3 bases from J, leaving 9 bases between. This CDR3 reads CASSWAQKETQYF. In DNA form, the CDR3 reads TGTGCCAGCAGCTGGGCCCAAAAAGAGACCCAGTACTTC.

CDR3 protein: CASSREKLFF. The CDR3 nucleotides read TGTGCCAGCTCGCGCGAAAAACTGTTTTTT. The V gene is TRBV28, the J gene TRBJ1-4; D unresolved. The CDR3 has 10 amino acids. Trimming pared 8 bases from V and 8 bases from J, leaving 6 bases between. Germline V gene sequence: CDR1 MDHEN, CDR2 SYDVKM.

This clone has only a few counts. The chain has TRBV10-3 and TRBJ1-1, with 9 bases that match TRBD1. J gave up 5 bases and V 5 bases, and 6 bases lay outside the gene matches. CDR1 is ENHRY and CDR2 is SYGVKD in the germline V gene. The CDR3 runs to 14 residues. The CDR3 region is CAISWTGVGTEAFF. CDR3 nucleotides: TGTGCCATCAGTTGGACAGGGGTTGGGACTGAAGCTTTCTTT.

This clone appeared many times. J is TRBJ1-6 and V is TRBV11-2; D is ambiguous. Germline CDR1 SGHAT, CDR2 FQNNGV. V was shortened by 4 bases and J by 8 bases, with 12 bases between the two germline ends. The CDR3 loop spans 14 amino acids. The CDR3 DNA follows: TGTGCCAGCAGCTCGGCGGGGTCCCATTCACCCCTCCACTTT. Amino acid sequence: CASSSAGSHSPLHF.

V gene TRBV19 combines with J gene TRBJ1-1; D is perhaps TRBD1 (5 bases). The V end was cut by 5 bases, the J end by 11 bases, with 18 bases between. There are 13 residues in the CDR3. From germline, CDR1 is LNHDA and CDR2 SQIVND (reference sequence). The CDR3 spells CASSPGGAQSAFF. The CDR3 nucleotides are TGTGCCAGTAGTCCGGGCGGGGCACAGTCGGCTTTCTTT.